This entry describes one T cell receptor (beta chain). Its antigen is unknown. These data are taken from a study of blood T cells in healthy people across ages. V gave up 7 bases and J gave up 16 bases, with 11 bases separating them. This CDR3 has 10 residues. For the second PCR, which ran for roughly 6 to 12 cycles, a sample-barcoded 5' primer and a J-beta primer mix were used. MiXCR, applied by TCRdb to the 5' RACE reads, yields one record per CDR3 protein. The sample has approximately 1.5 million distinct CDR3 sequences; roughly two fifths are singletons. General study findings and limits: CMV infection status of these donors was not known. Among long-lived donors, naive CD4+ cells were more numerous and diversity higher than in aged donors.

Extraction of total RNA produced a minimum of 5.5 micrograms from each sample. The sequencing input was blood. The chain is built from TRBV12-3 or TRBV12-4 and TRBJ1-6; D is unclear. The TCR was taken from a woman in her late teens or twenties in good health. In DNA, the CDR3 is TGTGCCAGCAAAGGCCCTTTTCTCCACTTT. It specifies CASKGPFLHF.